The 25 T cell receptor beta chains below all came from one sample that was sequenced in a study of regulatory dendritic cells for organ transplantation. Allogeneic regulatory or mature dendritic cells were co-cultured for roughly five days with CFSE-labeled sorted T cells at 1:10. Libraries were prepared by immunoSEQ multiplex PCR; TCRdb keeps only in-frame clonotypes and omits some of them. Seen here are about 21,000 clones, approximately 85% observed once, and the top ten hold under 0.3%. These receptors have no identified antigens. Sequencing input: naive CD4+ T cells from blood cultured with dendritic cells. Subset reported: CD45RA+ naive T cells. The receptors were sampled from a human donor in good health.

This chain links TRBV6-5 with TRBJ2-3, with 7 nucleotides matching TRBD1. CDR1 is MNHEY and CDR2 is SVGAGI in the germline V gene. This CDR3 region has 16 residues. V shed 1 base and J 5 bases; nucleotides not matched to a gene: 9. This CDR3 is CASSYWRTGRGDTQYF. The CDR3 DNA follows: TGTGCCAGCAGTTACTGGAGGACAGGCCGGGGAGATACGCAGTATTTT.

The J gene is TRBJ1-2, the V gene TRBV2; 7 nucleotides match TRBD1. The CDR3 length is 15 residues. From germline, CDR1 is SNHLY and CDR2 FYNNEI. Losses at the gene ends were 6 bases for V and 6 bases for J; bases not matched to a gene: 13. The DNA of the CDR3 is TGTGCCAGCAGCGGCCTTGCAGGGGGAATCCATGGCTACACCTTC. This translates into CASSGLAGGIHGYTF.

The chain has TRBV6-6 and TRBJ2-7; perhaps D is TRBD1 or TRBD2 (5 bases each). CDR3 size: 16 residues. V was clipped by 0 bases and J by 3 bases, with 15 bases between them. Germline V gene lookup returns CDR1 MNHNY and CDR2 SVGAGI (reference sequence). CDR3 in amino acids: CASSYSIEGPSYEQYF. DNA for the CDR3: TGTGCCAGCAGTTACTCCATAGAGGGACCCAGCTACGAGCAGTACTTC.

This chain connects TRBV30 to TRBJ2-3, with D perhaps given as TRBD1 or TRBD2 (5 bases each). The CDR3 runs 15 residues. Between the trimmed V and J ends, which lost 0 bases and 6 bases, there was a span of 16 bases. Germline V gives CDR1 GTSNPN, CDR2 SVGIG (reference sequence). The CDR3 is CAWSVGTGFGDTQYF. Here the CDR3 DNA reads TGTGCCTGGAGTGTCGGGACGGGATTCGGGGATACGCAGTATTTT.

The V and J genes are TRBV7-2 and TRBJ2-7; D may be TRBD2 (6 bases). V gave up 4 bases and J gave up 2 bases, with 15 bases separating them. Germline CDR1 reads SGHTA; CDR2 reads FQGNSA. The CDR3 contains 15 residues. The CDR3 DNA reads TGTGCCAGCAGCTCACCGGGACTGCCTGCCTACGAGCAGTACTTC. This sequence encodes CASSSPGLPAYEQYF.

V and J are TRBV11-3 and TRBJ1-2; D unresolved. V lost 5 bases and J lost 0, with 13 bases in between. The length of the CDR3 is 15 residues. Germline V CDR1 and CDR2: SGHNT, YENEEA. The DNA of the CDR3 is TGTGCCAGCAGCCTGAGGCAGGCTGCTAACTATGGCTACACCTTC. Its translation: CASSLRQAANYGYTF.

CDR3: CASSRGLAGLTGELFF. The CDR3 region has the DNA TGTGCCAGCAGCCGCGGACTAGCGGGACTCACCGGGGAGCTGTTTTTT. J is TRBJ2-2 and V is TRBV7-9; 12 bases align to TRBD2. Germline loops: CDR1 SEHNR, CDR2 FQNEAQ (reference sequence). This CDR3 contains 16 residues. Losses at the gene ends were 5 bases for V and 4 bases for J; bases not matched to a gene: 5. Full variable domain (rest looked up from reference TRBV7-9 and TRBJ2-2): DTGVSQNPRHKITKRGQNVTFRCDPISEHNRLYWYRQTLGQGPEFLTYFQNEAQLEKSRLLSDRFSAERPKGSFSTLEIQRTEQGDSAMYLCASSRGLAGLTGELFFGEGSRLTVL.

This clone turned up a few times. The J gene is TRBJ2-7, the V gene TRBV11-2; D might be TRBD1 (5 bases). V dropped 8 bases and J dropped 3 bases, with 11 bases sitting between them. Germline V lookup: CDR1 SGHAT, CDR2 FQNNGV. The CDR3 spans 12 residues. The CDR3 nucleotides are TGTGCCAGCGGGCGGACAAACTACGAGCAGTACTTC. Protein sequence: CASGRTNYEQYF. The entire variable domain, with the rest obtained from reference TRBV11-2 and TRBJ2-7, is as follows: EAGVAQSPRYKIIEKRQSVAFWCNPISGHATLYWYQQILGQGPKLLIQFQNNGVVDDSQLPKDRFSAERLKGVDSTLKIQPAKLEDSAVYLCASGRTNYEQYFGPGTRLTVT.

The chain has TRBV19 and TRBJ2-4; D is possibly TRBD2 (6 bases). Germline V gives CDR1 LNHDA, CDR2 SQIVND (reference sequence). The CDR3 is 14 amino acids. V was clipped by 9 bases and J by 0 bases, with 12 bases between them. The DNA of the CDR3 is TGTGCCAGCGACGCGGGACTAGCCAAAAACATTCAGTACTTC. This codes for CASDAGLAKNIQYF.

V and J are TRBV6-1 and TRBJ1-5; D may be TRBD1 (5 bases). The germline V gene encodes CDR1 MNHNS and CDR2 SASEGT. The V and J ends lost 4 bases and 6 bases respectively, with 16 bases between them. The CDR3 consists of 15 residues. The CDR3 here is CASSGQGLSSQPQHF. The CDR3 region has the DNA TGTGCCAGCAGTGGTCAGGGATTAAGTAGTCAGCCCCAGCATTTT.

The chain recombines TRBV25-1 with TRBJ1-2; D is unclear. This CDR3 region has 13 residues. Looked up from germline, CDR1 is MGHDK and CDR2 is SYGVNS. Trimming pared 2 bases from V and 2 bases from J, leaving 6 bases between. In nucleotides, the CDR3 is TGTGCCAGCAGTGAAGTAGGGAACTATGGCTACACCTTC. Translated: CASSEVGNYGYTF.

The gene calls are TRBV6-1 and TRBJ2-3; perhaps D is TRBD1 or TRBD2 (5 bases each). Germline values: CDR1 MNHNS, CDR2 SASEGT. The CDR3 is 14 amino acids. Trimming took 10 bases from V and 2 from J, leaving 16 bases between them. The CDR3 bases are TGTGCCACTTCAGGGAGCTTCAACACAGATACGCAGTATTTT. It specifies CATSGSFNTDTQYF.

The chain combines TRBV15 with TRBJ2-4, with D unresolved. Trimming removed 0 bases from V and 15 bases from J, with 18 bases in between. Germline V CDR1 and CDR2: LNHNV, YYDKDF (reference sequence). The length of the CDR3 is 14 residues. CDR3 DNA: TGTGCCACCAGCAGAGATGCGGTGTCCGACAATTGGTACTTC. Translating it yields CATSRDAVSDNWYF.

In DNA form, the CDR3 reads TGCGCCAGCAGCCAAGTAGACCGGCGTTCGGGTGGCTACACCTTC. It codes for CASSQVDRRSGGYTF. The rearrangement uses TRBV4-3 and TRBJ1-2; D is unclear. V lost 1 base, J lost 7 bases, and 16 bases lay in between. The CDR3 length is 15 residues. Looked up from germline, CDR1 is LGHNA and CDR2 is YSLEER.

The rearrangement joins TRBV5-4 to TRBJ1-1; D remains ambiguous. V lost 4 bases and J 3 bases, leaving 13 bases between the germline ends. Germline V gene lookup returns CDR1 SGHNT and CDR2 YYREEE (reference sequence). CDR3 length equals 14 residues. For the CDR3, the DNA is TGTGCCAGCAGCCCAACCCTTACTGACACTGAAGCTTTCTTT. Translation gives CASSPTLTDTEAFF.

The V gene is TRBV2, the J gene TRBJ1-1; D remains unclear. The ends were cut back, 5 bases at V and 3 bases at J, with 16 bases in the middle. CDR1 and CDR2 (germline): SNHLY, FYNNEI. This CDR3 spans 15 amino acids. The CDR3 nucleotides read TGTGCCAGCAGTACCGATGACTTGAGGGACACTGAAGCTTTCTTT. It yields the protein CASSTDDLRDTEAFF.

The rearrangement links TRBV12-5 to TRBJ2-1; D ambiguous. The CDR3 is 14 amino acids. CDR1 and CDR2 (germline): LGHNT, FRNRAP. V was shortened by 3 bases and J by 6 bases, with 12 bases between the two germline ends. CDR3 nucleotide sequence: TGTGCTAGTGGTTTCCAGGCAGGACCCAATGAGCAGTTCTTC. It is translated as CASGFQAGPNEQFF.

V usage is TRBV4-3 and J usage is TRBJ1-1; D possibly corresponds to TRBD1 (6 bases). The CDR3 covers 15 residues. The V gene's germline CDR1 is LGHNA and CDR2 YSLEER. Trimming removed 2 bases at V and 0 bases at J, with 10 bases between. The CDR3 is CASSQYQGMNTEAFF. The CDR3 DNA reads as TGCGCCAGCAGCCAATATCAGGGGATGAACACTGAAGCTTTCTTT.

This clone was seen a single time. J is TRBJ1-2 and V is TRBV10-3; no definite D call. The V end lost 2 bases, the J end lost 4 bases, and 17 bases lay between the germline ends. The CDR3 spans 16 residues. CDR1 ENHRY and CDR2 SYGVKD come from the germline V gene. CDR3 bases: TGTGCCATCAGTGAGAATCATCCGGGGTCCCTCTATGGCTACACCTTC. As protein: CAISENHPGSLYGYTF.

This clone appeared once. J is TRBJ1-5 and V is TRBV28, with TRBD1 matching 9 bases. This CDR3 has 13 amino acids. V shed 6 bases and J 14 bases; nucleotides not matched to a gene: 11. Germline V CDR1 and CDR2: MDHEN, SYDVKM. The CDR3 is CASRGDRARVEHF. CDR3 bases: TGTGCCAGCAGGGGGGACAGGGCCCGGGTTGAGCATTTT.

V is TRBV7-6 and J is TRBJ2-1; weak D call: TRBD2 (6 bases). The V and J ends lost 5 bases and 3 bases respectively, with 14 bases between them. The CDR3 runs to 15 residues. Germline CDR1 is SGHVS and CDR2 is FNYEAQ. CDR3 coding DNA: TGTGCCAGCAGCCCGGGACTCCGATACTACAATGAGCAGTTCTTC. This sequence encodes CASSPGLRYYNEQFF.

The gene calls are TRBV5-4 and TRBJ2-7; D is perhaps TRBD1 (7 bases). The ends were cut back, 0 bases at V and 3 bases at J, with 10 bases in the middle. Germline CDR1 SGHNT, CDR2 YYREEE (reference sequence). CDR3 length equals 14 residues. The DNA for the CDR3 is TGTGCCAGCAGCTTGGACAGGGGAGGCTACGAGCAGTACTTC. This sequence encodes CASSLDRGGYEQYF.

The rearrangement uses TRBV6-5 and TRBJ1-1, with D hard to call. The germline V gene encodes CDR1 MNHEY and CDR2 SVGAGI. The ends were cut back, 8 bases at V and 1 base at J, with 14 bases in the middle. The CDR3 length is 14 residues. The CDR3 bases are TGTGCCAGCGGCCTACGGGGATCGAACACTGAAGCTTTCTTT. It codes for CASGLRGSNTEAFF.

This chain links TRBV4-3 with TRBJ1-5; possibly TRBD1 for D (5 bases). V lost 0 bases, J lost 4 bases, and 10 bases lay in between. CDR1 is LGHNA, CDR2 YSLEER, per germline. This CDR3 region has 15 residues. This CDR3 is CASSQDRGANQPQHF. The CDR3 DNA sequence: TGCGCCAGCAGCCAAGATAGGGGAGCAAATCAGCCCCAGCATTTT.

The chain combines TRBV19 with TRBJ2-7, with a possible D match to TRBD1 (7 bases). This CDR3 comprises 15 residues. V lost 5 bases and J lost 3, with 17 bases in between. The germline V gene has CDR1 LNHDA and CDR2 SQIVND (reference sequence). The CDR3 DNA sequence: TGTGCCAGTAGTGATCCCAGGGGGGTGAGCTACGAGCAGTACTTC. It encodes CASSDPRGVSYEQYF.